A selection of T cell receptor beta chains follows, all from one sample in a study of T cell responses to AZD1222 COVID-19 vaccine. This table comes from immunoSEQ multiplex PCR, and its TCRdb copy is limited to in-frame clones, with some not included. Counted here are some 96,000 clones, about 88% occurring once; the ten biggest clones make up around 2%. The sequencing used peripheral blood, collected on day 0 of AZD1222 vaccination. The receptor set was obtained from an adult in good health. Each CDR3 is given with its conserved first and last residue. The D gene is left open where the match is weak.

CASSKRTAPMEQYF	TGTGCCAGCAGCAAACGGACGGCCCCGATGGAGCAGTACTTC	14	TRBV27	TRBJ2-7	.
CASTKPASNTGELFF	TGTGCCAGCACTAAACCGGCTTCGAACACCGGGGAGCTGTTTTTT	15	TRBV2	TRBJ2-2	.
CASSASEGRPEAFF	TGTGCCAGCAGTGCCTCTGAGGGGAGACCTGAAGCTTTCTTT	14	TRBV6-2/TRBV6-3	TRBJ1-1	.
CASSVEAGGRDEQFF	TGTGCCAGCAGCGTAGAGGCAGGGGGCAGAGATGAGCAGTTCTTC	15	TRBV9	TRBJ2-1	TRBD1
CASSTPSGRAGRADTQYF	TGTGCCAGCAGTACCCCCAGCGGGAGGGCCGGGAGGGCAGATACGCAGTATTTT	18	TRBV28	TRBJ2-3	TRBD2
CASSLGSRTEAFF	TGTGCCAGCAGCTTAGGTTCCCGGACTGAAGCTTTCTTT	13	TRBV7-9	TRBJ1-1	.
CATSRDLAGGFNEQFF	TGTGCCACCAGCAGAGATCTGGCGGGAGGGTTCAATGAGCAGTTCTTC	16	TRBV15	TRBJ2-1	TRBD2
CASSAGARTDTQYF	TGCGCCAGCAGTGCAGGAGCCCGCACAGATACGCAGTATTTT	14	TRBV10-1	TRBJ2-3	.
CASSVTGPSTDTQYF	TGTGCCAGCAGCGTCACAGGACCTAGCACAGATACGCAGTATTTT	15	TRBV9	TRBJ2-3	.
CASSLGRISTDTQYF	TGTGCCAGCAGCTTAGGCCGGATTAGCACAGATACGCAGTATTTT	15	TRBV7-9	TRBJ2-3	.
CASSFSGLAQPWETQYF	TGTGCCAGCAGCTTCTCCGGACTGGCCCAGCCCTGGGAGACCCAGTACTTC	17	TRBV7-2	TRBJ2-5	.
CASSAAPVNEQFF	TGTGCCAGCTCAGCTGCCCCCGTCAATGAGCAGTTCTTC	13	TRBV28	TRBJ2-1	.